In this sample, the clone carrying this T cell receptor (beta chain) turned up many times. Trimming removed 5 bases at V and 0 bases at J, with 7 bases between. The germline CDR1 and CDR2 sequences are LNHNV and YYDKDF (reference sequence). The CDR3 has 13 residues. This sample was included in a study of T cells in Graves' hyperthyroidism and ophthalmopathy. The investigators amplified TCR beta CDR3 regions from RNA transcripts. With the HTBI primer set, the TCR CDR3 went through a first round of RT-PCR. TCRdb recomputed calls from the multiplex PCR reads with MiXCR, one row per CDR3 protein. This sample yields around 300,000 distinct CDR3 sequences, of which 25% are seen a single time; approximately 30% belongs to the top ten.

The chain links TRBV15 to TRBJ1-1; maybe TRBD1 (5 bases). The clonotype comes from a middle-aged man with Graves' hyperthyroidism that later progressed to Graves' ophthalmopathy. Sequenced sample: blood. This CDR3 is CATSLGVNTEAFF. The CDR3 DNA is TGTGCCACCAGCCTGGGGGTGAACACTGAAGCTTTCTTT. Combining the CDR3 with reference TRBV15 and TRBJ1-1 gives the whole variable domain DAMVIQNPRYQVTQFGKPVTLSCSQTLNHNVMYWYQQKSSQAPKLLFHYYDKDFNNEADTPDNFQSRRPNTSFCFLDIRSPGLGDTAMYLCATSLGVNTEAFFGQGTRLTVV.